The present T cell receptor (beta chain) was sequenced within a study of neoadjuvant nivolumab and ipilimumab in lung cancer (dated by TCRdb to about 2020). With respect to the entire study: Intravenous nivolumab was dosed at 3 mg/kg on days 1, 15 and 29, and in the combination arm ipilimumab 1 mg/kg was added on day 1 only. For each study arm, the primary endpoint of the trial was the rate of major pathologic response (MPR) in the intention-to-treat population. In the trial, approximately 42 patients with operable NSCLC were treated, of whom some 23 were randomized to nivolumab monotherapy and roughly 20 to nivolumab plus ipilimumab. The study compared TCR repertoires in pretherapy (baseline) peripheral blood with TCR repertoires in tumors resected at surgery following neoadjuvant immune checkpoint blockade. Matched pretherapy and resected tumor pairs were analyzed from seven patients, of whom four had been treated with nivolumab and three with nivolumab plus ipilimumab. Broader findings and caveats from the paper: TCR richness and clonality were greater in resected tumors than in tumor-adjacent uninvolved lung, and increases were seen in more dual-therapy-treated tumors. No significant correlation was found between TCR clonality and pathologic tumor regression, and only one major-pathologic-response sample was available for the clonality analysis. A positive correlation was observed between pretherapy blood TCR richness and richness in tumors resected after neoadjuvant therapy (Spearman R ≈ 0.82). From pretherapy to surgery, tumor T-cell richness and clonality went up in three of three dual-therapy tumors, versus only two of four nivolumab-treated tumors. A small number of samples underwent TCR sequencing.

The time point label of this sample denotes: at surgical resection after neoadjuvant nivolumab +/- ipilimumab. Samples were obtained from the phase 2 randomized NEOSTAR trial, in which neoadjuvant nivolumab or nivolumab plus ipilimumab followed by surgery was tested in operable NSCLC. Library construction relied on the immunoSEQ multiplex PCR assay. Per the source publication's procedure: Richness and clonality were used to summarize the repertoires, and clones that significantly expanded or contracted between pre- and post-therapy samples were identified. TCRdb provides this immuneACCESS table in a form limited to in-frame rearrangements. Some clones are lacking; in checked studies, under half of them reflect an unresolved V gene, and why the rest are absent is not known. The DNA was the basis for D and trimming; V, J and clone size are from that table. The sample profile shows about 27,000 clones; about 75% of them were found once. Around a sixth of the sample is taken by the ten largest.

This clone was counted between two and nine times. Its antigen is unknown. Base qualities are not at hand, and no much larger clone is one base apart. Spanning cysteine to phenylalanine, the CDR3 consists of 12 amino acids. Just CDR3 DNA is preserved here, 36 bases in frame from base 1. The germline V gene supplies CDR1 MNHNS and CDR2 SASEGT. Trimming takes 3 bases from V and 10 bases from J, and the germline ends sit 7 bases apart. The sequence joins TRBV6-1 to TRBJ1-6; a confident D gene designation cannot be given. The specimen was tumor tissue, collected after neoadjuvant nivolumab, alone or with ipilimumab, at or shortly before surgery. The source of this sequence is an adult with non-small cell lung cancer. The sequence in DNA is TGTGCCAGCAGTGATCCACTATCACCCCTCCACTTT. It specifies CASSDPLSPLHF.